The T cell receptor (beta chain) under discussion was sequenced for a study of blood T cells in healthy people across ages. Those donating, healthy Caucasian individuals from Russia, were aged roughly 6 to 90. For the second PCR, which ran for about 6 to 11 cycles, a sample-barcoded 5' primer and a J-beta primer mix were used. In TCRdb, the 5' RACE reads were re-called with MiXCR into one record per CDR3 protein. The table has 700,000 or so distinct CDR3 sequences, about 24% seen once; the top ten hold about 20%. This clonotype has more than one count but fewer than ten. The antigen is not known. General study points: In older individuals, TCR beta diversity per million T cells was lower, falling roughly linearly with age.

Trimming at V came to 1 base and at J to 1 base, leaving 5 bases not matched to a gene. Looked up from germline, CDR1 is SGHAT and CDR2 is FQDESV (reference sequence). The CDR3 loop spans 16 amino acids. This TCR was sampled from a man in his 70s in good health. The source material was blood. The rearrangement uses TRBV11-1 and TRBJ2-3; TRBD2 matches at 7 bases. CDR3 amino acids: CASSLEVAGGTDTQYF. The CDR3, as DNA: TGTGCCAGCAGCTTAGAGGTAGCGGGCGGCACAGATACGCAGTATTTT. The variable domain in full, completed from reference TRBV11-1 and TRBJ2-3, reads EAEVAQSPRYKITEKSQAVAFWCDPISGHATLYWYRQILGQGPELLVQFQDESVVDDSQLPKDRFSAERLKGVDSTLKIQPAELGDSAMYLCASSLEVAGGTDTQYFGPGTRLTVL.